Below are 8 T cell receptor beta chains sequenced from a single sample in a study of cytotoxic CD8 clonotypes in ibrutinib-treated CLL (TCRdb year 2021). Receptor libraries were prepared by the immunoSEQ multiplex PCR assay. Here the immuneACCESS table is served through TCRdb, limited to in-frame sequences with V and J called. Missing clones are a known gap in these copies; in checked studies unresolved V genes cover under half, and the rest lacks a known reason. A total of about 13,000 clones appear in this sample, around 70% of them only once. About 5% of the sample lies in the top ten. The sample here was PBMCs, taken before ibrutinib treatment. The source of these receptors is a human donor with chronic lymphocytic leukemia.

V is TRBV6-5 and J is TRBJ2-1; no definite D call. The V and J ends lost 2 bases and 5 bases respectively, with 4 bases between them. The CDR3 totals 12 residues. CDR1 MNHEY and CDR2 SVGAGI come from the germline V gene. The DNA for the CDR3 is TGTGCCAGCAGTTACGGGGACAATGAGCAGTTCTTC. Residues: CASSYGDNEQFF.

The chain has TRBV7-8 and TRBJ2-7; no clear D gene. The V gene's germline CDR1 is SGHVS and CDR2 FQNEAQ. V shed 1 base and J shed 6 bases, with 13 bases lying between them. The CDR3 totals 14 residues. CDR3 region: CASSLGTPRGEQYF. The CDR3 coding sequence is TGTGCCAGCAGCTTAGGGACCCCCCGAGGCGAGCAGTACTTC.

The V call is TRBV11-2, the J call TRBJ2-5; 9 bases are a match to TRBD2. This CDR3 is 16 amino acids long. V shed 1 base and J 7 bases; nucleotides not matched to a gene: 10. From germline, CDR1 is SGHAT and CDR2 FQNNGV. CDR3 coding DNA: TGTGCCAGCAGCTTAGGGCTCGCAGGAGCGGGGGGGACCCAGTACTTC. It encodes CASSLGLAGAGGTQYF.

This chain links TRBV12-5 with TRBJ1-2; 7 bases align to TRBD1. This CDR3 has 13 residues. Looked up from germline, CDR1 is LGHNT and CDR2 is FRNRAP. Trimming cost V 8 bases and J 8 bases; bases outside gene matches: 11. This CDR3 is CASTKTGVGGYTF. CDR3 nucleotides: TGTGCTAGTACTAAAACAGGGGTAGGCGGCTACACCTTC.

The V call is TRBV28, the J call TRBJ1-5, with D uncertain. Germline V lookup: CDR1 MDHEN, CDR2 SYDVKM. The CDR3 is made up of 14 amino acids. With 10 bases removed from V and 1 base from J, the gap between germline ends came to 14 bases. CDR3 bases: TGTGCCACCCTCCGGACGGCGAGCAATCAGCCCCAGCATTTT. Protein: CATLRTASNQPQHF.

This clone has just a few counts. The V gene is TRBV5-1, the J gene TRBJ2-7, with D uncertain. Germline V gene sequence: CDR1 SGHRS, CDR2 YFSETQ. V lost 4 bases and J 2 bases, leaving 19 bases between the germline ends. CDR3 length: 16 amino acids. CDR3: CASSPQQWPVPYEQYF. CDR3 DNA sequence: TGCGCCAGCAGCCCCCAACAGTGGCCCGTGCCCTACGAGCAGTACTTC.

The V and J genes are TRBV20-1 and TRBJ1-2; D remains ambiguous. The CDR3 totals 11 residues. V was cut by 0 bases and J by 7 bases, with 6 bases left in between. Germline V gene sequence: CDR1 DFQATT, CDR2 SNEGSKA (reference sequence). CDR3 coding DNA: TGCAGTGCTAGAGATGGGCTTGGCTACACCTTC. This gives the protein CSARDGLGYTF.

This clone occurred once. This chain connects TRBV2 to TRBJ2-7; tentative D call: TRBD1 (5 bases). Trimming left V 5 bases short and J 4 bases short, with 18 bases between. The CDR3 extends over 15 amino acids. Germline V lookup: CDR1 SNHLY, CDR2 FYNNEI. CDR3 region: CASSLRDGAGYEQYF. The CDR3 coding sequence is TGTGCCAGCAGTCTCAGGGATGGGGCAGGATACGAGCAGTACTTC.